This T cell receptor (beta chain) was documented in a study of T-cell memory formation after mild COVID-19. The CDR3 length is 12 residues. CDR1 is DFQATT, CDR2 SNEGSKA, per germline (reference sequence). Trimming took off 0 bases at V and 2 bases at J, with 3 bases between the two ends. Notes on this clonotype: What it binds is not known.

Broader study findings: Memory sampled before infection contained some responding clones, suggesting cross-reactive memory joined. Unconfirmed was the SARS-CoV-2 specificity of second-wave clones that peaked on day 37.

5'RACE with constant-segment primers yielded barcoded, UMI-tagged TCR alpha and TCR beta cDNA libraries. TCRdb fed the 5' RACE reads into MiXCR, producing one record per CDR3 protein. The top ten hold around 5.1% of the sample, which has about 110,000 distinct CDR3 sequences, about a sixth seen once. The sample was PBMCs or a T cell subset sorted from them (not recorded which). The chain employs TRBV20-1 and TRBJ2-3; no definite D call. The TCR sequence derives from a man between 18 and 29 years old who had mild COVID-19 (a few samples of this study predate the infection). Cell type and time point are not known. The CDR3 loop reads CSAREDTDTQYF. The CDR3 region has the DNA TGCAGTGCTAGAGAAGACACAGATACGCAGTATTTT.